Listed here are 13 T cell receptor beta chains from one sample, sequenced in a study of early T cells in non-severe SARS-CoV-2 infection. TCRdb redid the calling of the 5' RACE reads with MiXCR, one entry per CDR3 protein. The sample carries about 29,000 distinct CDR3 sequences, more than 4% recorded once. The material sequenced was whole blood. These receptors originate from an adult who was a healthcare worker with PCR-confirmed SARS-CoV-2 infection or an uninfected control (not recorded which).

This clonotype came up many times. The rearrangement joins TRBV24-1 to TRBJ2-1; D is ambiguous. V dropped 6 bases and J dropped 0 bases, with 8 bases sitting between them. CDR3 length: 14 amino acids. The germline CDR1 and CDR2 sequences are KGHDR and SFDVKD. CDR3 protein: CATSPGSSYNEQFF. DNA of the CDR3: TGTGCCACCAGTCCAGGAAGCTCCTACAATGAGCAGTTCTTC.

Note on this clonotype: Possible read error: a much larger clone is one base away. The rearrangement links TRBV4-3 to TRBJ1-1; D unclear. Germline CDR1 LGHNA, CDR2 YSLEER. Trimming removed 7 bases at V and 4 bases at J, with 19 bases between. CDR3 length equals 15 residues. Here the CDR3 DNA reads TGCGCCAGCAACCAGACCTCCGGAGGTCGCACTGAAGCTTTCTTT. This codes for CASNQTSGGRTEAFF.

This clonotype has a count of ten or more. The chain recombines TRBV7-8 with TRBJ2-2; D is unresolved. CDR1 and CDR2 (germline): SGHVS, FQNEAQ. V was shortened by 5 bases and J by 3 bases, with 10 bases between the two germline ends. CDR3 length: 14 amino acids. The CDR3 DNA is TGTGCCAGCAGCCTACTTCAAGACACCGGGGAGCTGTTTTTT. Amino acids: CASSLLQDTGELFF. Using reference TRBV7-8 and TRBJ2-2 for the parts outside the CDR3, the full variable domain is GAGVSQSPRYKVAKRGQDVALRCDPISGHVSLFWYQQALGQGPEFLTYFQNEAQLDKSGLPSDRFFAERPEGSVSTLKIQRTQQEDSAVYLCASSLLQDTGELFFGEGSRLTVL.

Many counts were recorded for this clonotype. The rearrangement links TRBV11-2 to TRBJ1-1; D is unclear. Germline CDR1 and CDR2: SGHAT and FQNNGV. The CDR3 has 14 amino acids. V shed 0 bases and J shed 0 bases, with 5 bases lying between them. The CDR3 is CASSLETMNTEAFF. The CDR3 bases are TGTGCCAGCAGCTTAGAAACCATGAACACTGAAGCTTTCTTT.

The table lists this clonotype with many counts. The chain is built from TRBV20-1 and TRBJ1-5; D is ambiguous. Trimming took 6 bases from V and 0 from J, leaving 12 bases between them. The CDR3 runs 14 residues. Germline loops: CDR1 DFQATT, CDR2 SNEGSKA (reference sequence). The CDR3 DNA reads TGCAGTGCCAAAGGCCGTAATAGCAATCAGCCCCAGCATTTT. It specifies CSAKGRNSNQPQHF.

This clonotype was counted a few times. V is TRBV7-3 and J is TRBJ2-2; maybe TRBD2 (6 bases). Germline-derived CDR1 and CDR2 are SGHTA and FQGTGA. This CDR3 spans 15 amino acids. Trimming removed 0 bases from V and 9 bases from J, with 14 bases in between. In DNA, the CDR3 is TGTGCCAGCAGCTTAACGAGGAGGGAAGGCAGGGAGCTGTTTTTT. This gives the protein CASSLTRREGRELFF. Full variable domain (missing parts from reference TRBV7-3 and TRBJ2-2): GAGVSQTPSNKVTEKGKYVELRCDPISGHTALYWYRQSLGQGPEFLIYFQGTGAADDSGLPNDRFFAVRPEGSVSTLKIQRTERGDSAVYLCASSLTRREGRELFFGEGSRLTVL.

This clonotype has at least ten counts. The V gene is TRBV11-2, the J gene TRBJ2-1; 10 bases align to TRBD1. The CDR3 has 16 residues. The V and J ends lost 2 bases and 3 bases, in that order; junction bases with no gene match: 4. Looked up from germline, CDR1 is SGHAT and CDR2 is FQNNGV. The CDR3 here is CASSLSRTGGYNEQFF. The CDR3 coding sequence is TGTGCCAGCAGCTTATCCCGGACAGGGGGCTACAATGAGCAGTTCTTC.

This clonotype is a singleton in its sample. A single base separates this from a much larger clone, so it may be a read error. The rearrangement links TRBV5-1 to TRBJ2-3; D is ambiguous. Germline-derived CDR1 and CDR2 are SGHRS and YFSETQ. This CDR3 has 14 residues. The CDR3 nucleotides are TGCGCCAACAGCTTCTCGCGGAGCACAGATACGCAGTATTTT. It encodes CANSFSRSTDTQYF. Looking up the rest from reference TRBV5-1 and TRBJ2-3 gives the full variable domain: KAGVTQTPRYLIKTRGQQVTLSCSPISGHRSVSWYQQTPGQGLQFLFEYFSETQRNKGNFPGRFSGRQFSNSRSEMNVSTLELGDSALYLCANSFSRSTDTQYFGPGTRLTVL.

This clonotype has a count of ten or more. The chain uses TRBV6-1 and TRBJ1-1, with D perhaps TRBD1 (5 bases). V gave up 7 bases and J gave up 10 bases, with 31 bases separating them. Looked up from germline, CDR1 is MNHNS and CDR2 is SASEGT. The CDR3 extends over 17 amino acids. The CDR3 here is CASKEGFRTQNQRGAFF. The CDR3 DNA follows: TGTGCCAGCAAGGAGGGATTCAGGACACAGAATCAACGGGGAGCTTTCTTT.

This clonotype has at least ten counts. This rearrangement joins TRBV2 to TRBJ2-7; 10 nucleotides match TRBD1. V gave up 3 bases and J gave up 4 bases; unmatched junction bases: 3. CDR3 length: 14 residues. Germline-derived CDR1 and CDR2 are SNHLY and FYNNEI. CDR3 loop: CASSETGGRYEQYF. Here the CDR3 DNA reads TGTGCCAGCAGTGAGACAGGGGGCCGGTACGAGCAGTACTTC.

This clonotype was observed at least ten times. J is TRBJ2-2 and V is TRBV19; D unresolved. The germline V and J ends were trimmed by 5 bases and 2 bases, with 12 bases remaining between them. CDR1 is LNHDA, CDR2 SQIVND, per germline (reference sequence). CDR3 size: 15 residues. Here the CDR3 DNA reads TGTGCCAGTAGTCGGAACAGTCTCAACACCGGGGAGCTGTTTTTT. The encoded protein is CASSRNSLNTGELFF.

V and J are TRBV3-1 and TRBJ2-3; D possibly uses TRBD1 or TRBD2 (5 bases each). The V end lost 4 bases, the J end lost 4 bases, and 15 bases lay between the germline ends. CDR1 is LGHDT, CDR2 YNNKEL, per germline (reference sequence). This CDR3 contains 15 residues. The CDR3 sequence is CASSLRGRGADTQYF. The CDR3 region has the DNA TGTGCCAGCAGCCTCCGGGGTAGGGGTGCAGATACGCAGTATTTT.

This clonotype was detected many times. The chain has TRBV6-5 and TRBJ2-7, with 8 bases identical to TRBD1. CDR3 size: 15 residues. Looked up from germline, CDR1 is MNHEY and CDR2 is SVGAGI. The V and J ends lost 2 bases and 5 bases, in that order; junction bases with no gene match: 8. This chain's CDR3 is CASSYGQGKTNEQYF. As DNA, the CDR3 is TGTGCCAGCAGTTACGGACAGGGAAAAACCAACGAGCAGTACTTC.